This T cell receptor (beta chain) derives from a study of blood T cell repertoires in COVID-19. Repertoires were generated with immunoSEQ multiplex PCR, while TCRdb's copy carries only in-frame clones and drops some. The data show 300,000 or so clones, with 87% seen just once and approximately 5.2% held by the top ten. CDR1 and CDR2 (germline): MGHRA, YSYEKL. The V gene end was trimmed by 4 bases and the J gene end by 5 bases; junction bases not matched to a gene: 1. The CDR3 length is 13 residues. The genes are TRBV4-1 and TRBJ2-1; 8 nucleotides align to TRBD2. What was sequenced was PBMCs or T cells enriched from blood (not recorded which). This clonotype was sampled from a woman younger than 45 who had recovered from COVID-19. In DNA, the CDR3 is TGCGCCAGCAGCCCGCGGGGGGACAATGAGCAGTTCTTC. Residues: CASSPRGDNEQFF.